Sequencing of this T cell receptor beta chain was carried out in a study of control samples from healthy donors and cancer patients. Produced via immunoSEQ multiplex PCR; TCRdb's table is partial and in-frame only. Of 150,000 or so clones listed, 93% are singletons. The receptor's source is a woman in her sixties in good health. The specimen sequenced was blood.

Here the CDR3 DNA reads TGTGCCAGCAGTTACTCGAGATCCGTCTCAGTCGGCTACACCTTC. Translation: CASSYSRSVSVGYTF. The chain employs TRBV6-5 and TRBJ1-2; D ambiguous. Germline V CDR1 and CDR2: MNHEY, SVGAGI. The V and J ends lost 0 bases and 8 bases respectively, with 16 bases between them. The CDR3 covers 15 residues.